The T cell receptor beta chain under discussion was sequenced for a study of CD4+ T cells in melanoma. Notes on the study in general: A reported correlation linked neoantigen-specific CD4+ T cells to CD8+, macrophage and B cell function. In melanoma, neoantigen-specific CD4+ T cells reportedly differed in differentiation state.

Trimming removed 0 bases from V and 10 bases from J, with 9 bases in between. The germline V gene encodes CDR1 LGHNA and CDR2 YNFKEQ. CDR3 length equals 13 residues. Points on this clone: Its cognate antigen is unknown.

TCRdb's table, derived via immunoSEQ multiplex PCR, lists solely in-frame clones and lacks some. The data contain over 100,000 clones, approximately 92% of them singletons. The clonotype comes from a human donor with melanoma. The sample comprised peripheral blood. V gene TRBV4-2 combines with J gene TRBJ1-4; D remains unclear. The CDR3 DNA is TGTGCCAGCAGCCAAGATAGGGCGACAAAACTGTTTTTT. Its protein product is CASSQDRATKLFF.